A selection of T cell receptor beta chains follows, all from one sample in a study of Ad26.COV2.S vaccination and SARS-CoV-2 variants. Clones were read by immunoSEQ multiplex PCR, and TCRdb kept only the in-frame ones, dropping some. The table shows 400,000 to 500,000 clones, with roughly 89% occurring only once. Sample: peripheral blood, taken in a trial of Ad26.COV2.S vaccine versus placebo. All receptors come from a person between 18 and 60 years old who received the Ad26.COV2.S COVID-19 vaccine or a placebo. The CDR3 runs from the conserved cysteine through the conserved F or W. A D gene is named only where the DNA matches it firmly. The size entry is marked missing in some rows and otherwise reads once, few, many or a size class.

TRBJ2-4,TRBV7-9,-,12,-,TGTGCCAGCAGCTACGGGACGAACATTCAGTACTTC,CASSYGTNIQYF
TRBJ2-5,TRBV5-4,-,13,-,TGTGCCAGCAGCTTGAGGGGGGAGGAGACCCAGTACTTC,CASSLRGEETQYF
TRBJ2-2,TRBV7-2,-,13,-,TGTGCCAGCAGCGCCGGGTTCACCGGGGAGCTGTTTTTT,CASSAGFTGELFF
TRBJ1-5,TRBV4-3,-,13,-,TGCGCCAGCAGCCAACAACAGGGTCAGCCCCAGCATTTT,CASSQQQGQPQHF
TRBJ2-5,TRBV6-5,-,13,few,TGTGCCAGCAGCACCCCGGGCGGGGAGACCCAGTACTTC,CASSTPGGETQYF
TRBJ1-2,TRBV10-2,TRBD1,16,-,TGCGCCAGCAGTGCTTGGGACAGGGGTGTTGACTATGGCTACACCTTC,CASSAWDRGVDYGYTF
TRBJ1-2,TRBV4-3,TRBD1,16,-,TGCGCCAGCAGCCAGAGACAGGGGACAGTCAGCTATGGCTACACCTTC,CASSQRQGTVSYGYTF
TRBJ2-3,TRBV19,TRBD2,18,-,TGTGCCAGTAGTATCTCCGTCTCTAGCGGGAGAGGTGCGGATACGCAGTATTTT,CASSISVSSGRGADTQYF
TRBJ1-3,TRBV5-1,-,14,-,TGCGCCAGCAGCCGCCCGGACAGTGGAAACACCATATATTTT,CASSRPDSGNTIYF
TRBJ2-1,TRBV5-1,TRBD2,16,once,TGCGCCAGCAGCTTGGCCGGGACTAGCGGGTACAATGAGCAGTTCTTC,CASSLAGTSGYNEQFF
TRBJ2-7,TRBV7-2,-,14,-,TGTGCCAGCAGCTTATTAATGTCTAGCCACGAGCAGTACTTC,CASSLLMSSHEQYF
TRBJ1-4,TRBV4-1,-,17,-,TGCGCCAGCAGCAAAGGACCGGCCAGGGAGTACTACGAAAAACTGTTTTTT,CASSKGPAREYYEKLFF
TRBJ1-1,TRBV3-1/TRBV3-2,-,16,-,TGTGCCAGCAGCCAAGATGTGGGGGCTATGAACACTGAAGCTTTCTTT,CASSQDVGAMNTEAFF
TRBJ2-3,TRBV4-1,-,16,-,TGCGCCAGCAGCCAAGGGCTGGCGGAGGGCACAGATACGCAGTATTTT,CASSQGLAEGTDTQYF
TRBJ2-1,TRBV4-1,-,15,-,TGCGCCAGCAGCCAAGTGGCTAGTTCCTACAATGAGCAGTTCTTC,CASSQVASSYNEQFF
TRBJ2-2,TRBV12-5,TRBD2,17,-,TGTGCTAGTGGTTTGGTGGGACTAGCGGGAGTTGAGTGGGAGCTGTTTTTT,CASGLVGLAGVEWELFF
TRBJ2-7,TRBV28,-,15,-,TGTGCCAGCAGTTTAGGTGGGAGAGGTGCATACGAGCAGTACTTC,CASSLGGRGAYEQYF
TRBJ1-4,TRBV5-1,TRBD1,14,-,TGCGCCAGCAGCCTGGACAGGGCTAATGAAAAACTGTTTTTT,CASSLDRANEKLFF
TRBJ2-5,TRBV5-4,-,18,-,TGTGCCAGCAGCTTGGTCCGGCTTAGAGGGGGGCGCCAAGAGACCCAGTACTTC,CASSLVRLRGGRQETQYF
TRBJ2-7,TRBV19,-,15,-,TGTGCCAGTAGTAATATCATGAGACAGACCTACGAGCAGTACTTC,CASSNIMRQTYEQYF
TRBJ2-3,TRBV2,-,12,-,TGTGCCAGCAGCATGATCACAGATACGCAGTATTTT,CASSMITDTQYF
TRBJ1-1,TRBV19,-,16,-,TGTGCCAGTAACCACAACTTCGGGCAGGGAGGCACTGAAGCTTTCTTT,CASNHNFGQGGTEAFF
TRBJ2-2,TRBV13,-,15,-,TGTGCCAGCAGCTTAGGCCTCGGGAACACCGGGGAGCTGTTTTTT,CASSLGLGNTGELFF
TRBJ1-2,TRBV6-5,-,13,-,TGTGCCAGCCTAGGAGGGAACAGCTATGGCTACACCTTC,CASLGGNSYGYTF
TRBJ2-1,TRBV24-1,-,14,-,TGTGCCACCAGTGATCGAACTAGTAGGAATGAGCAGTTCTTC,CATSDRTSRNEQFF
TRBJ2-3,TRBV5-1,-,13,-,TGCGCCAGCAGCTCCTCCGATCCGGATACGCAGTATTTT,CASSSSDPDTQYF
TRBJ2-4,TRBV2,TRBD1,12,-,TGTGCCAGCAGACAGGGGGGAAACATTCAGTACTTC,CASRQGGNIQYF
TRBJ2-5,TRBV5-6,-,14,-,TGTGCCAGCAGCTTAGGCGCAGTGCAAGAGACCCAGTACTTC,CASSLGAVQETQYF
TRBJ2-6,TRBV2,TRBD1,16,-,TGTGCCAGCAGAGGACAGGTTTACTCTGGGGCCAACGTCCTGACTTTC,CASRGQVYSGANVLTF
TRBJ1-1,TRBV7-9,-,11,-,TGTGCCATCCCAAGGGGTTTTGAAGCTTTCTTT,CAIPRGFEAFF
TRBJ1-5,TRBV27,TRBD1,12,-,TGTGCCAGCCAGGGGGTAGGAGGGCCCCAGCATTTT,CASQGVGGPQHF
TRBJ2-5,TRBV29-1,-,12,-,TGCAGCGTCCAAAAGGTGGAAGAGACCCAGTACTTC,CSVQKVEETQYF
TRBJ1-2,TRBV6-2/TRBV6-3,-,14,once,TGTGCCAGCAGTTCTCCCAGGGGCCGCGGTGGCTACACCTTC,CASSSPRGRGGYTF
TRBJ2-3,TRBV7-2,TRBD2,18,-,TGTGCCAGCAGCGCCGGACTAGCGGGGGGGCGGGGCACAGATACGCAGTATTTT,CASSAGLAGGRGTDTQYF
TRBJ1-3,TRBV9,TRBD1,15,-,TGTGCCAGCAGCGTAGAGGACAGGGCCCTCGGTCTCATATATTTT,CASSVEDRALGLIYF
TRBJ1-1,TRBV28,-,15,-,TGTGCCAGCACCGGAGCTTGGGGGCGGAACACTGAAGCTTTCTTT,CASTGAWGRNTEAFF
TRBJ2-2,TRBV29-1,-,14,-,TGCAGCGTTGAGCCAGGGAAGGGATCCGGGGAGCTGTTTTTT,CSVEPGKGSGELFF
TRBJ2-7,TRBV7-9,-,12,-,TGTGCCAGCTGTTGGTCGACCTACGAGCAGTACTTC,CASCWSTYEQYF
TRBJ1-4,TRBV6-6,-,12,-,TGTGCCACCTTTGGGGTCGATGAAAAACTGTTTTTT,CATFGVDEKLFF
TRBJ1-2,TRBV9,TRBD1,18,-,TGTGCCAGCAGCCCCCCTACGATTGGGAACAGGGGAGCGTATGGCTACACCTTC,CASSPPTIGNRGAYGYTF
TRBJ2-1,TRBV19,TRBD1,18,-,TGTGCCAGTAGTAGGGGACAGGAGAGGCCTTGGTCCTACAATGAGCAGTTCTTC,CASSRGQERPWSYNEQFF
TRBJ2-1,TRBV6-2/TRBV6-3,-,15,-,TGTGCCAGCAGTTACCTAGGCGGGGTCTACAATGAGCAGTTCTTC,CASSYLGGVYNEQFF
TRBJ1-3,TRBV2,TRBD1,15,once,TGTGCCAGCACTACCGACAGGGGCCGTGGAAACACCATATATTTT,CASTTDRGRGNTIYF
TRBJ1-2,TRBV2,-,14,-,TGTGCCAGCAGTGAATGGGGGACGGGCTATGGCTACACCTTC,CASSEWGTGYGYTF
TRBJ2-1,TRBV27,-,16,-,TGTGCCAGCAGCGAAACTACGCCATTTTCCTACAATGAGCAGTTCTTC,CASSETTPFSYNEQFF